The 6 T cell receptor beta chains in this list originate from one sample, sequenced in a study of T-cell memory formation after mild COVID-19. TCRdb recomputed calls from the 5' RACE reads with MiXCR, one row per CDR3 protein. Of hundreds of thousands of distinct CDR3 sequences in the sample, around 27% were seen once. The sequenced sample consisted of PBMCs or a T cell subset sorted from them (not recorded which). Receptors originate from an adult woman who had mild COVID-19 (a few samples of this study predate the infection). Cell type and time point are not known.

For this clonotype: A much larger clonotype is one base distant, so this may be a read error. CDR3 in DNA: TGTGCCAGCAGGGCGGGAGACGATGAGCAGTTCTTC. Amino acids: CASRAGDDEQFF. This chain links TRBV2 with TRBJ2-1; the match to TRBD2 covers 7 bases. The CDR3 runs 12 residues. Unmatched junction bases numbered 4, after V lost 6 bases and J lost 8 bases. Germline CDR1 SNHLY, CDR2 FYNNEI.

The chain employs TRBV4-1 and TRBJ1-2; D call uncertain. Germline-derived CDR1 and CDR2 are MGHRA and YSYEKL. V gave up 5 bases and J gave up 6 bases, with 7 bases separating them. The CDR3 totals 11 residues. CDR3 DNA: TGCGCCAGCAGCTTGGGCCATGGCTACACCTTC. It codes for CASSLGHGYTF.

This clonotype has at least ten counts. The V and J genes are TRBV28 and TRBJ1-4; 7 bases are shared with TRBD1. Per germline, CDR1 MDHEN and CDR2 SYDVKM. V lost 6 bases, J lost 0 bases, and 4 bases stayed unmatched. The CDR3 is 15 amino acids. The CDR3 here is CASRGTAATNEKLFF. As DNA, the CDR3 is TGTGCCAGCAGGGGGACAGCGGCAACTAATGAAAAACTGTTTTTT.

The CDR3 region is CASRGISGKRYNEQFF. The CDR3 nucleotides read TGTGCCAGCAGGGGGATTAGCGGGAAGAGGTACAATGAGCAGTTCTTC. This chain connects TRBV2 to TRBJ2-1, with 8 nucleotides matching TRBD2. V lost 6 bases to trimming and J lost 4 bases; unmatched junction nucleotides: 11. Germline CDR1 SNHLY, CDR2 FYNNEI. The CDR3 is made up of 16 amino acids.

The table lists this clonotype with a few counts. This chain uses TRBV20-1 with TRBJ1-6; possible D gene TRBD1, 5 bases. Trimming shortened V by 0 bases and J by 7 bases, and 10 bases separated the two germline ends. Germline CDR1 reads DFQATT; CDR2 reads SNEGSKA (reference sequence). The CDR3 runs to 14 residues. CDR3 residues: CSARDVGGNSPLHF. For the CDR3, the DNA is TGCAGTGCTAGAGATGTCGGGGGAAATTCACCCCTCCACTTT.

This clonotype was seen a few times. This chain connects TRBV4-1 to TRBJ1-5; 7 bases match TRBD1. V lost 3 bases and J lost 4; bases outside the gene matches: 6. The CDR3 has 15 amino acids. Germline CDR1 MGHRA, CDR2 YSYEKL. CDR3 in amino acids: CASSQADRDNQPQHF. CDR3 in DNA: TGCGCCAGCAGCCAGGCCGACAGGGATAATCAGCCCCAGCATTTT.